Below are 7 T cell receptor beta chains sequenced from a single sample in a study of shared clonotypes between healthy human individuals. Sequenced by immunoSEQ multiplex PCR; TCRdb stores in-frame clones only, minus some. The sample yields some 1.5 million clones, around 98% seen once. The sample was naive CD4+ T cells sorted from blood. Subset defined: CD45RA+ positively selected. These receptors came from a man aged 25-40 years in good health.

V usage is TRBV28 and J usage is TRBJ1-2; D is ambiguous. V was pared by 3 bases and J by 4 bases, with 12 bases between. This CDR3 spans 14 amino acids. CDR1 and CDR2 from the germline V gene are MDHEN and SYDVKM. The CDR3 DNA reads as TGTGCCAGCAGTTTCCCCGGGGAGAGCTATGGCTACACCTTC. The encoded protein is CASSFPGESYGYTF.

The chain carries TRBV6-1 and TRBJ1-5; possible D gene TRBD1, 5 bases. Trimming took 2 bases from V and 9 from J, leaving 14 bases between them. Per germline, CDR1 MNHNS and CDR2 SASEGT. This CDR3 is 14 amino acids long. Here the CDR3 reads CASSERGRDGPQHF. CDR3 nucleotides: TGTGCCAGCAGTGAAAGGGGCAGGGATGGGCCCCAGCATTTT.

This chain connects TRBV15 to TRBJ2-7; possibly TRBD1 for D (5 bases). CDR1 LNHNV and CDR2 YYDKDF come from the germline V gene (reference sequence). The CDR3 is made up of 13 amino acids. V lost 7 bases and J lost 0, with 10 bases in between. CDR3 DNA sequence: TGTGCCACCACCAGGGCGACCTCCTACGAGCAGTACTTC. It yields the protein CATTRATSYEQYF.

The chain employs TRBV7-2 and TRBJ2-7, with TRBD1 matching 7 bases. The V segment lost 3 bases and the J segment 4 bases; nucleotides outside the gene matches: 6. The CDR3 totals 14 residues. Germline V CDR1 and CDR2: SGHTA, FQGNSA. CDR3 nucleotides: TGTGCCAGCAGCTTTAGAGGACAGGTGTACGAGCAGTACTTC. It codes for CASSFRGQVYEQYF.

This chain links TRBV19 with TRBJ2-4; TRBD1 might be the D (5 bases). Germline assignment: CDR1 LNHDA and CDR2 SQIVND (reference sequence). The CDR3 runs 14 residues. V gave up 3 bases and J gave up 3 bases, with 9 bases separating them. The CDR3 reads CASSMDIGKNIQYF. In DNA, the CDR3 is TGTGCCAGTAGTATGGACATCGGCAAAAACATTCAGTACTTC.

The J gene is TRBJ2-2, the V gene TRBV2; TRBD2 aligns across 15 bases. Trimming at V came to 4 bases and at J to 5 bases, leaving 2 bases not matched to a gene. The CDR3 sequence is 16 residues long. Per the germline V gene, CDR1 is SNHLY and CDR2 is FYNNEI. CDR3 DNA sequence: TGTGCCAGCAGTGCTGGGACTAGCGGGAGGACCGGGGAGCTGTTTTTT. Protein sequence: CASSAGTSGRTGELFF.

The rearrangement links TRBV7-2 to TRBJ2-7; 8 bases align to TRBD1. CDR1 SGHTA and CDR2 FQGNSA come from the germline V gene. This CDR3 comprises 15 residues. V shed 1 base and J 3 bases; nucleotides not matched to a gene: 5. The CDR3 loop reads CASSLERQGFYEQYF. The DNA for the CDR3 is TGTGCCAGCAGCTTAGAGAGACAGGGGTTCTACGAGCAGTACTTC.